The 11 T cell receptor beta chains below all came from one sample that was sequenced in a study of blood T cell repertoires in COVID-19. Generated by immunoSEQ multiplex PCR, the TCRdb table keeps only in-frame clones and is missing some. The sample has tens of thousands of clones, approximately 89% seen once; the top ten hold 4.8%. Sequenced: peripheral blood. Every receptor here comes from a woman aged 60-75 years with active COVID-19.

The chain is built from TRBV5-4 and TRBJ2-3, with 12 bases that match TRBD2. This CDR3 spans 17 amino acids. The V and J ends lost 1 base and 5 bases, in that order; junction bases with no gene match: 8. Germline loops: CDR1 SGHNT, CDR2 YYREEE (reference sequence). Here the CDR3 DNA reads TGTGCCAGCAGCTTGCGGTTGACTAGCGGGAGCGTAGATACGCAGTATTTT. Its translation is CASSLRLTSGSVDTQYF.

V usage is TRBV29-1 and J usage is TRBJ2-7, with a weak D call TRBD1 (7 bases). The germline V gene encodes CDR1 SQVTM and CDR2 ANQGSEA. CDR3 size: 13 residues. V lost 5 bases and J lost 4, with 15 bases in between. CDR3 protein: CSVQGGGQYEQYF. CDR3 DNA sequence: TGCAGCGTTCAGGGGGGCGGGCAGTACGAGCAGTACTTC.

The chain joins TRBV12-3 or TRBV12-4 to TRBJ2-7, with D possibly matching TRBD2 (7 bases). This CDR3 has 13 residues. Trimming pared 7 bases from V and 7 bases from J, leaving 17 bases between. The CDR3 sequence is CASTPGRGPEQYF. The CDR3 DNA reads as TGTGCCAGCACCCCCGGGCGGGGGCCGGAGCAGTACTTC.

The chain combines TRBV27 with TRBJ1-5; D is undetermined. The V gene lost 2 bases and the J gene lost 0 bases, with 8 bases spanning the gap. This CDR3 is 15 amino acids long. Per germline, CDR1 MNHEY and CDR2 SMNVEV (reference sequence). The CDR3 sequence: CASSLGRYSNQPQHF. The CDR3 DNA is TGTGCCAGCAGTTTAGGGAGATATAGCAATCAGCCCCAGCATTTT.

To note about this clone: Additional DNA sequences in this sample encode the identical CDR3. The CDR3 sequence is CASSLRGGTEAFF. CDR3 nucleotide sequence: TGCGCCAGCAGCCTGCGGGGCGGAACTGAAGCTTTCTTT. The chain is built from TRBV5-1 and TRBJ1-1; tentative D call: TRBD1 (5 bases). V was trimmed by 4 bases and J by 5 bases, leaving 12 bases between them. CDR1 and CDR2 from the germline V gene are SGHRS and YFSETQ. The CDR3 has 13 amino acids.

The rearrangement links TRBV4-1 to TRBJ1-2, with TRBD1 matching 7 bases. CDR1 and CDR2 from the germline V gene are MGHRA and YSYEKL. Trimming at V came to 4 bases and at J to 1 base, leaving 6 bases not matched to a gene. CDR3 length: 15 residues. CDR3 residues: CASSRDREFNYGYTF. CDR3 bases: TGCGCCAGCAGCCGCGACAGGGAGTTTAACTATGGCTACACCTTC.

The V call is TRBV7-9, the J call TRBJ1-4, with D unclear. Germline lookup yields CDR1 SEHNR and CDR2 FQNEAQ (reference sequence). The CDR3 runs 13 residues. V lost 3 bases and J 8 bases, leaving 10 bases between the germline ends. CDR3 bases: TGTGCCAGCAGCTTCCGAGGAGGGGAAAAACTGTTTTTT. Translated, it gives CASSFRGGEKLFF.

V gene TRBV5-1 combines with J gene TRBJ1-2; 8 bases align to TRBD1. Germline CDR1 reads SGHRS; CDR2 reads YFSETQ. CDR3 size: 17 residues. V shed 5 bases, J shed 0 bases, and the junction held 12 bases outside the gene matches. The CDR3 reads CASRPTSDREANYGYTF. The CDR3 region has the DNA TGCGCCAGCAGACCCACCTCGGACAGGGAAGCTAACTATGGCTACACCTTC.

The V and J genes are TRBV5-5 and TRBJ2-6; TRBD1 might be the D (6 bases). This CDR3 contains 19 residues. Deletions cut 0 bases from V and 0 bases from J, with 16 bases between. Per the germline V gene, CDR1 is SGHKS and CDR2 is YYEKEE (reference sequence). Here the CDR3 reads CASSLVIYQGPSGANVLTF. CDR3 nucleotide sequence: TGTGCCAGCAGCTTGGTTATTTATCAGGGGCCCTCTGGGGCCAACGTCCTGACTTTC.

This chain joins TRBV3-1 (or the pseudogene TRBV3-2) and TRBJ2-1, with a weak D call TRBD1 (5 bases). The germline V gene has CDR1 LGHDT and CDR2 YNNKEL (reference sequence). V lost 3 bases and J lost 9, with 15 bases in between. The CDR3 extends over 14 amino acids. In DNA, the CDR3 is TGTGCCAGCAGCCAGGGGCCTCCCGGCAGTGAGCAGTTCTTC. Translation gives CASSQGPPGSEQFF.

The chain employs TRBV23-1 and TRBJ2-3, with D possibly TRBD2 on 5 matching bases. TRBV23-1 is reported as an ORF; its role is uncertain. CDR3 length: 17 residues. With 4 bases removed from V and 4 bases from J, the gap between germline ends came to 21 bases. DNA of the CDR3: TGCGCCAGCAGTCCCACCCAAGAGGGAGAGGTTGCAGATACGCAGTATTTT. Amino acids: CASSPTQEGEVADTQYF.